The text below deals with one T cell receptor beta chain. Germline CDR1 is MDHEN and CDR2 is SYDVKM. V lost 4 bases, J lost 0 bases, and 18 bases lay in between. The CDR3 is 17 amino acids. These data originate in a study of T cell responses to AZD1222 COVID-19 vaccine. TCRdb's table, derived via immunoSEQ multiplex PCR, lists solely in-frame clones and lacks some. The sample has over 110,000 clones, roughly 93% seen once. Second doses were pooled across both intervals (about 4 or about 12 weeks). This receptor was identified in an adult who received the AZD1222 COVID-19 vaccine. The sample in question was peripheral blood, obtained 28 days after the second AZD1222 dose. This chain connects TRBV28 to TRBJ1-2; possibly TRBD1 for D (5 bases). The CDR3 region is CASSSPPQEIANYGYTF. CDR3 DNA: TGTGCCAGCAGTTCCCCCCCACAGGAAATAGCTAACTATGGCTACACCTTC.